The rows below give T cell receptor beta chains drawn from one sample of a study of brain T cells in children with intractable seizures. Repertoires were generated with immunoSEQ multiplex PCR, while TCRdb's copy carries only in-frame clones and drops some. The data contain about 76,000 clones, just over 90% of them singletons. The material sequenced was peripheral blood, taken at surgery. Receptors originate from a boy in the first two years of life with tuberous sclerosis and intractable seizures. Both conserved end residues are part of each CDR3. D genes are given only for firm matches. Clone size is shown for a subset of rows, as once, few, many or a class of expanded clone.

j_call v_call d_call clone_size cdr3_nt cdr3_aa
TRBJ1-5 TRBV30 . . TGTGCCTGGAGTGTTGGGTTAGGCCAGGAGCCCCAGCATTTT CAWSVGLGQEPQHF
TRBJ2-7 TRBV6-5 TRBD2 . TGTGCCAGCACCTCACCCGGACTAGCGGATTACGAGCAGTACTTC CASTSPGLADYEQYF
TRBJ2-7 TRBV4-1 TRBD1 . TGCGCCAGCAGCCTTCTGCCGGGACAGGGCTACGAGCAGTACTTC CASSLLPGQGYEQYF
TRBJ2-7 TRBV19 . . TGTGCCAGTAGTGTGGATCTCAGGTCAGTGAAACCCTACGAGCAGTACTTC CASSVDLRSVKPYEQYF
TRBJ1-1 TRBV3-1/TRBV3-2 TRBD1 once TGTGCCAGCAGCGGCCGGGACAGGGAATGGGATGAAGCTTTCTTT CASSGRDREWDEAFF
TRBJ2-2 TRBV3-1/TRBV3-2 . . TGTGCCAGCAGCCGGAGGGAGAGACTGAGGAAGAACACCGGGGAGCTGTTTTTT CASSRRERLRKNTGELFF
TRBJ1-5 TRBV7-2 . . TGTGCCAGCAGCCCCCGAACAGGGAGGAGCAATCAGCCCCAGCATTTT CASSPRTGRSNQPQHF
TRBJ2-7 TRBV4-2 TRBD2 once TGTGCCAGCAGCCAACGGGTAGCGGGAGGAGGCGAGCAGTACTTC CASSQRVAGGGEQYF
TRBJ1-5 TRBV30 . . TGTGCCTGGAGTGTACGGTCCGATCAGCCCCAGCATTTT CAWSVRSDQPQHF
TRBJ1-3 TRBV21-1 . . TGTGCCAGCAGACTTGCCAGGGTTGGAAACACCATATATTTT CASRLARVGNTIYF
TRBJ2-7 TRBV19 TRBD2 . TGTGCCAGTAGCCCGGGACTAGCCTCCTACGAGCAGTACTTC CASSPGLASYEQYF
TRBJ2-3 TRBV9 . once TGTGCCAGCAGCTTTTGGATCACAGATACGCAGTATTTT CASSFWITDTQYF
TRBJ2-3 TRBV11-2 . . TGTGCCAGCAGCTTAGCAGGGACTTCTGCCACAGATACGCAGTATTTT CASSLAGTSATDTQYF
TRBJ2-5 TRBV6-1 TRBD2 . TGTGCCAGCAGCGAAGCGGGAGGGAGAGGAACCCAGTACTTC CASSEAGGRGTQYF
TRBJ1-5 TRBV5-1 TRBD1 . TGCGCCAGCAGCTTGGGGACAGGGCGGTACCAGCCCCAGCATTTT CASSLGTGRYQPQHF